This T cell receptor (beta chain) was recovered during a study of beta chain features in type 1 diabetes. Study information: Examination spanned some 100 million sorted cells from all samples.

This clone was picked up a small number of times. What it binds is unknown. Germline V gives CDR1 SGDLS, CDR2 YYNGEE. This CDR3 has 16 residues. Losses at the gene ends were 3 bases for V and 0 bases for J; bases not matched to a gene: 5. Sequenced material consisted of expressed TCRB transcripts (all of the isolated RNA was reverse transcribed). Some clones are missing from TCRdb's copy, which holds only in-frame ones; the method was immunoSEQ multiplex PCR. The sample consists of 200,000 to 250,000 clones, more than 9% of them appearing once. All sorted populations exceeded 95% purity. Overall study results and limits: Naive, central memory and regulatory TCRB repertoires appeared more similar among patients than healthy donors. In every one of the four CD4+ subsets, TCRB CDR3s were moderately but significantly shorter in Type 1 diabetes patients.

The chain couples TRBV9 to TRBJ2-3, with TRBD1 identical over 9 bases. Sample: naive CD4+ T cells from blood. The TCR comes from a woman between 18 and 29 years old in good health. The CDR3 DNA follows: TGTGCCAGCAGCGGGACAGGGGTTCGAAGCACAGATACGCAGTATTTT. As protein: CASSGTGVRSTDTQYF. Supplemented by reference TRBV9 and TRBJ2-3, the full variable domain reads DSGVTQTPKHLITATGQRVTLRCSPRSGDLSVYWYQQSLDQGLQFLIQYYNGEERAKGNILERFSAQQFPDLHSELNLSSLELGDSALYFCASSGTGVRSTDTQYFGPGTRLTVL.